This TCR beta chain was sequenced for a study of cytomegalovirus exposure and HLA in healthy donors. Regarding this clone: Its antigen remains unidentified.

Study results and limitations: Published work reported that the classifier diagnosed cytomegalovirus status with high specificity and sensitivity. In vitro experiments confirmed that a few CMV-associated chains were specific for CMV antigens.

CDR1 and CDR2 from the germline V gene are MGHDK and SYGVNS. V trimming: 3 bases; J trimming: 10 bases; junction bases outside the gene matches: 9. There are 14 residues in the CDR3. This PCR relied on a set of 60 Vbeta primers and 13 Jbeta primers. Assay used: immunoSEQ multiplex PCR; TCRdb lists only in-frame clones, some missing. Of approximately 190,000 clones in the sample, around 80% were seen once. Everyone who donated was a healthy bone marrow donor. Sequencing used PBMCs. The sequence came from a woman aged 18-35 years in good health and CMV-seronegative. The V gene is TRBV25-1, the J gene TRBJ2-1, with 7 bases identical to TRBD2. The CDR3 loop is CASSDFLLADEQFF. The CDR3 DNA follows: TGTGCCAGCAGTGATTTTCTTCTAGCGGACGAGCAGTTCTTC. Based on the CDR3 plus reference TRBV25-1 and TRBJ2-1, the full variable domain is EADIYQTPRYLVIGTGKKITLECSQTMGHDKMYWYQQDPGMELHLIHYSYGVNSTEKGDLSSESTVSRIRTEHFPLTLESARPSHTSQYLCASSDFLLADEQFFGPGTRLTVL.